The clone carrying this T cell receptor (beta chain) showed up just a few times. This specimen comes from a study of beta chain features in type 1 diabetes. The CDR3 is 13 residues long. The V end lost 7 bases, the J end lost 5 bases, and 17 bases lay between the germline ends. The germline V gene encodes CDR1 SQVTM and CDR2 ANQGSEA. Expressed TCRB transcripts were sequenced because the isolated RNA had all been reverse transcribed beforehand. The assay was immunoSEQ multiplex PCR, and TCRdb's table has in-frame clones only and misses some. Of 150,000 to 200,000 clones listed, 7% to 10% are singletons.

Sequences were obtained from central memory CD4+ T cells from blood. The TCR originated in a woman aged 18-29 years in good health. The chain combines TRBV29-1 with TRBJ2-5; D is perhaps TRBD1 (5 bases). Written as DNA, the CDR3 is TGCAGCGCTCCCGGAGTAGGGGCCGAGACCCAGTACTTC. The encoded protein is CSAPGVGAETQYF.